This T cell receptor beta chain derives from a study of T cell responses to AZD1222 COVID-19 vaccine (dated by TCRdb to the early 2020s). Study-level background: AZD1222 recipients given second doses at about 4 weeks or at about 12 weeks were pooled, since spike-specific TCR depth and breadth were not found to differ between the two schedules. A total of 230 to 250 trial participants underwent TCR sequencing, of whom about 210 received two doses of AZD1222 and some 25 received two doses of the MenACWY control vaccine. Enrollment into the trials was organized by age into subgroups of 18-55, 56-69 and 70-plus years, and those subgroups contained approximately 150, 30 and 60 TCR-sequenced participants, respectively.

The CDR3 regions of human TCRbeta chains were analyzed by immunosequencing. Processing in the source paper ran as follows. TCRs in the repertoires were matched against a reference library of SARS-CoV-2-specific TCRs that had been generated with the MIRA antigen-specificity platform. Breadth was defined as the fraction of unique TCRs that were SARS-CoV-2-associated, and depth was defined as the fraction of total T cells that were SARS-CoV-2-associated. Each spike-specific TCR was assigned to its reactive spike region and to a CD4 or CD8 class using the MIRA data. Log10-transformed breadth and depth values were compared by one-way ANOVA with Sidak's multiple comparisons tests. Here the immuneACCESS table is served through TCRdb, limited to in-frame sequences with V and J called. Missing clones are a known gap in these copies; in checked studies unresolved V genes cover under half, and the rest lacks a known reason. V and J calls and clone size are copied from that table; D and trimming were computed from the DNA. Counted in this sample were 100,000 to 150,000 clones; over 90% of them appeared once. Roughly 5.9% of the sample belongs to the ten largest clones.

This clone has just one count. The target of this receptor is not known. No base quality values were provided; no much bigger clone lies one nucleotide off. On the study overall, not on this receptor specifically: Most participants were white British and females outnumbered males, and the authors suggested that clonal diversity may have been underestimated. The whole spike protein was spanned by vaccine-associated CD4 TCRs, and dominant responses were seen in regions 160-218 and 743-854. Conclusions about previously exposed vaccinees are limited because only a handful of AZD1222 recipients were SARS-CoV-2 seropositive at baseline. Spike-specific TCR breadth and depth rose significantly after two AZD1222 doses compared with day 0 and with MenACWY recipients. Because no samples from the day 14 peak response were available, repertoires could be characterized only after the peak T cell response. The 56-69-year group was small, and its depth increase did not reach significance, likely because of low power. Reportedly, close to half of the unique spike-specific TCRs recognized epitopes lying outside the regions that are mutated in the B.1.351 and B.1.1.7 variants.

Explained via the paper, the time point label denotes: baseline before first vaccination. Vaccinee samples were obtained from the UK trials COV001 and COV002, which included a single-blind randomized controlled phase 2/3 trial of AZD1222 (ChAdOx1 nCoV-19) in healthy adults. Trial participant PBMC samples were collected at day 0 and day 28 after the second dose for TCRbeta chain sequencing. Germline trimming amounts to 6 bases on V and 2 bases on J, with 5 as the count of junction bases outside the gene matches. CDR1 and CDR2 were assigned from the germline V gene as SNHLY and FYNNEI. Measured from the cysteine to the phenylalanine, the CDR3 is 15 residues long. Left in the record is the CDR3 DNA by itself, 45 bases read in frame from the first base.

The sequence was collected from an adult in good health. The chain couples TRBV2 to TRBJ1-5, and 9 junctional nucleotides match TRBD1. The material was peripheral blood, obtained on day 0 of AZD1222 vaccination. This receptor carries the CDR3 CASRARTGGNQPQHF. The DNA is TGTGCCAGCAGGGCCCGGACAGGGGGCAATCAGCCCCAGCATTTT.